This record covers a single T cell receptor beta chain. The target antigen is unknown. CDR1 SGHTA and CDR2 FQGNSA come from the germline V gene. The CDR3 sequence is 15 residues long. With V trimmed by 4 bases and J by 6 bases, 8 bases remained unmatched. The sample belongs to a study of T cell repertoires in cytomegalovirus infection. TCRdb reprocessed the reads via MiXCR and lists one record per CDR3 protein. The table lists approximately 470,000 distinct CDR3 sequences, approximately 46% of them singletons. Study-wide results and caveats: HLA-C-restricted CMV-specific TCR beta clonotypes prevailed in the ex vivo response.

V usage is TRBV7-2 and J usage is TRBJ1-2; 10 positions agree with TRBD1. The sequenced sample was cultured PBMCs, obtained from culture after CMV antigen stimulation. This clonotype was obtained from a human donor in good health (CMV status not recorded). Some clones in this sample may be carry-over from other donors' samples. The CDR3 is CASSSNLGQGHGYTF. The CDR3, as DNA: TGTGCCAGCAGCTCTAACCTGGGACAGGGGCATGGCTACACCTTC.